The 19 T cell receptor beta chains reported below all come from one sample, sequenced in a study of identical twins. TCRdb re-called the 5' RACE reads through MiXCR, storing one row per CDR3 protein. Of about 520,000 distinct CDR3 sequences listed, approximately 22% are singletons. The same data also went into a second study, on T cells expressing NK-cell markers.

The sequenced material came from CD4+ T cells sorted from blood. The receptors derive from a young woman in good health.

This clonotype was recorded many times. The chain links TRBV12-3 or TRBV12-4 to TRBJ2-7; D not certain. The CDR3 has 15 amino acids. Trimming shortened V by 5 bases and J by 0 bases, and 14 bases separated the two germline ends. The CDR3 DNA reads as TGTGCCAGCAGTCCGACGGACGTCCTCTCCTACGAGCAGTACTTC. It translates to CASSPTDVLSYEQYF.

The rearrangement links TRBV30 to TRBJ2-1; D gene unclear. From germline, CDR1 is GTSNPN and CDR2 SVGIG (reference sequence). Trimming left V 0 bases short and J 5 bases short, with 2 bases between. The CDR3 sequence is 11 residues long. The CDR3 sequence: CAWSVHNEQFF. CDR3 in DNA: TGTGCCTGGAGTGTCCACAATGAGCAGTTCTTC.

There are a few counts of this clonotype. The V gene is TRBV12-3 or TRBV12-4, the J gene TRBJ1-1; D unclear. The CDR3 is 13 amino acids. V dropped 9 bases and J dropped 5 bases, with 16 bases sitting between them. The DNA for the CDR3 is TGTGCCAGTACTGACGGGGAGAGAACTGAAGCTTTCTTT. Translation: CASTDGERTEAFF.

This clonotype was observed a handful of times. The chain's CDR3 is CSARDPGTSGRANEQFF. The CDR3 DNA reads TGCAGTGCTAGAGATCCCGGGACTAGCGGGAGGGCCAATGAGCAGTTCTTC. This sequence joins TRBV20-1 and TRBJ2-1, with 16 bases fitting TRBD2. Germline V gene data show CDR1 as DFQATT and CDR2 as SNEGSKA (reference sequence). J gave up 6 bases and V 0 bases, and 5 bases lay outside the gene matches. The CDR3 spans 17 residues.

The rearrangement links TRBV5-1 to TRBJ1-1; perhaps TRBD1 as D (5 bases). Germline V gene lookup returns CDR1 SGHRS and CDR2 YFSETQ. V lost 1 base to trimming and J lost 5 bases, with 12 bases between them. The CDR3 extends over 14 amino acids. The DNA for the CDR3 is TGCGCCAGCAGCTTGCGGGACGAAAGTACTGAAGCTTTCTTT. Translation: CASSLRDESTEAFF.

The rearrangement uses TRBV6-2 or TRBV6-3 and TRBJ2-7; 7 positions match TRBD1. Germline V CDR1 and CDR2: MNHEY, SVGEGT. CDR3 length: 11 amino acids. With V trimmed by 8 bases and J by 6 bases, 4 bases remained unmatched. The CDR3 DNA reads as TGTGCCAGCGCGACAGGGATCGAGCAGTACTTC. This encodes CASATGIEQYF.

The chain carries TRBV5-8 and TRBJ2-3; D could derive from TRBD1 or TRBD2 (5 bases each). Germline CDR1 SGHTS, CDR2 YDEGEE. There are 15 residues in the CDR3. Trimming took 2 bases from V and 3 from J, leaving 13 bases between them. Written as DNA, the CDR3 is TGTGCCAGCAGCTTTCGGGACGGAAGAACAGATACGCAGTATTTT. It codes for CASSFRDGRTDTQYF.

V and J are TRBV12-3 or TRBV12-4 and TRBJ2-7; 7 bases line up with TRBD1. The V gene end was trimmed by 5 bases and the J gene end by 4 bases; junction bases not matched to a gene: 11. The CDR3 consists of 15 residues. The CDR3, as DNA: TGTGCCAGCAGTGTATACAGGGGTCCCTTATACGAGCAGTACTTC. This encodes CASSVYRGPLYEQYF.

Comments on this clonotype: Germline and junction disagree at one end, which may indicate a read error. V is TRBV7-8 and J is TRBJ1-3; D ambiguous. Germline V lookup: CDR1 SGHVS, CDR2 FQNEAQ. The CDR3 is made up of 12 amino acids. As DNA, the CDR3 is TGTGGCAGCAGCTCCCTCGGAAACACCATATATTTT. This gives the protein CGSSSLGNTIYF.

This chain uses TRBV9 with TRBJ1-3, with 7 bases lining up with TRBD1. Germline V gives CDR1 SGDLS, CDR2 YYNGEE. J gave up 0 bases and V 2 bases, and 2 bases lay outside the gene matches. This CDR3 is 15 amino acids long. CDR3: CASSVGQDSGNTIYF. The CDR3 nucleotides are TGTGCCAGCAGCGTCGGACAGGACTCTGGAAACACCATATATTTT.

This clonotype was picked up a small number of times. The V and J genes are TRBV20-1 and TRBJ1-1; D is unclear. Germline V gives CDR1 DFQATT, CDR2 SNEGSKA (reference sequence). This CDR3 is 12 amino acids long. V shed 0 bases and J shed 11 bases, with 13 bases lying between them. CDR3 DNA: TGCAGTGCTAGAGATCTGCCCCAGAGTGCTTTCTTT. This sequence encodes CSARDLPQSAFF.

This rearrangement joins TRBV5-1 to TRBJ1-1, with TRBD1 as a possible D gene (5 bases). With 4 bases removed from V and 4 bases from J, the gap between germline ends came to 14 bases. The CDR3 has 14 amino acids. From germline, CDR1 is SGHRS and CDR2 YFSETQ. The CDR3 is CASSLKGQGTEAFF. Written as DNA, the CDR3 is TGCGCCAGCAGCCTCAAAGGGCAGGGCACTGAAGCTTTCTTT. Full variable domain (outside the CDR3, taken from reference TRBV5-1 and TRBJ1-1): KAGVTQTPRYLIKTRGQQVTLSCSPISGHRSVSWYQQTPGQGLQFLFEYFSETQRNKGNFPGRFSGRQFSNSRSEMNVSTLELGDSALYLCASSLKGQGTEAFFGQGTRLTVV.

This clonotype appeared a few times. The rearrangement uses TRBV5-1 and TRBJ2-1; 9 bases match TRBD2. The ends lost 4 bases at V and 7 bases at J; junction bases unmatched: 6. The CDR3 totals 14 residues. The germline CDR1 and CDR2 sequences are SGHRS and YFSETQ. CDR3 sequence reads: CASSNRTSVNEQFF. The CDR3 nucleotides are TGCGCCAGCAGCAACCGGACTAGCGTAAATGAGCAGTTCTTC.

This clonotype has at least ten counts. V is TRBV12-3 or TRBV12-4 and J is TRBJ1-4, with TRBD1 matching over 7 bases. The CDR3 spans 14 residues. The V segment lost 7 bases and the J segment 8 bases; nucleotides outside the gene matches: 10. As DNA, the CDR3 is TGTGCCAGCATCGAGACAGGGAGTGGGGAAAAACTGTTTTTT. The encoded protein is CASIETGSGEKLFF.

This clonotype turned up a few times. The J gene is TRBJ2-3, the V gene TRBV15; TRBD2 matches at 13 bases. Germline CDR1 reads LNHNV; CDR2 reads YYDKDF (reference sequence). The V segment lost 7 bases and the J segment 4 bases; nucleotides outside the gene matches: 5. The CDR3 runs 15 residues. This CDR3 is CATTPTSGGSDTQYF. The CDR3 DNA sequence: TGTGCCACCACCCCGACTAGCGGGGGGTCAGATACGCAGTATTTT.

This clonotype appeared a few times. The chain recombines TRBV6-1 with TRBJ1-1; D may be TRBD1 (6 bases). CDR3 size: 14 residues. Trimming removed 4 bases at V and 5 bases at J, with 14 bases between. The V gene's germline CDR1 is MNHNS and CDR2 SASEGT. In DNA, the CDR3 is TGTGCCAGCAGTGGACAGGTTATTGTAACTGAAGCTTTCTTT. It yields the protein CASSGQVIVTEAFF.

The J gene is TRBJ2-7, the V gene TRBV15; D is perhaps TRBD2 (7 bases). This CDR3 contains 15 residues. V was trimmed by 4 bases and J by 3 bases, leaving 16 bases between them. Germline V gene data show CDR1 as LNHNV and CDR2 as YYDKDF (reference sequence). CDR3 bases: TGTGCCACCAGCACAGATTCGGGGGGCAGCTACGAGCAGTACTTC. This codes for CATSTDSGGSYEQYF.

This chain links TRBV5-4 with TRBJ1-2; 11 bases map to TRBD1. V dropped 4 bases and J dropped 12; count of bases not matched to a gene: 11. CDR1 and CDR2 from the germline V gene are SGHNT and YYREEE (reference sequence). This CDR3 is 14 amino acids long. CDR3 in DNA: TGTGCCAGCAGCGGGGACAGGGGGGCTATCCGAGACACCTTC. Translating gives CASSGDRGAIRDTF.

The genes are TRBV7-9 and TRBJ1-2; D unclear. Trimming cost V 5 bases and J 0 bases, with 13 bases left between them. Looked up from germline, CDR1 is SEHNR and CDR2 is FQNEAQ (reference sequence). CDR3 length: 15 residues. The CDR3 sequence is CASSPRALANYGYTF. CDR3 bases: TGTGCCAGCAGCCCCCGGGCCTTGGCTAACTATGGCTACACCTTC.